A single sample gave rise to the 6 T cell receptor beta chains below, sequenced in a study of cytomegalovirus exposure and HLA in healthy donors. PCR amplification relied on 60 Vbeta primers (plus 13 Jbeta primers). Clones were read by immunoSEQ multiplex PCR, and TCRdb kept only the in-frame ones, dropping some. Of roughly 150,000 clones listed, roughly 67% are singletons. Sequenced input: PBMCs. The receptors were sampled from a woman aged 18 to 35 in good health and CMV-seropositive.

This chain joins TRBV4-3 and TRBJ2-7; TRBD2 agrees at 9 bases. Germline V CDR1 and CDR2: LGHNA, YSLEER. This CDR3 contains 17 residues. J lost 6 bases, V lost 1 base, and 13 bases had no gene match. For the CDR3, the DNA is TGCGCCAGCAGCCAAGTTTGGATTCGACTAGCGGTAAGCGAGCAGTACTTC. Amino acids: CASSQVWIRLAVSEQYF.

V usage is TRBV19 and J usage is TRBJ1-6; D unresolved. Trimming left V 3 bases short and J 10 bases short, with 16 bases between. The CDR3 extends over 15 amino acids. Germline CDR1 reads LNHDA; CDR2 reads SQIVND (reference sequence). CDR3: CASSIFAGSLSPLHF. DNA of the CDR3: TGTGCCAGTAGTATTTTTGCGGGAAGTTTGTCACCCCTCCACTTT.

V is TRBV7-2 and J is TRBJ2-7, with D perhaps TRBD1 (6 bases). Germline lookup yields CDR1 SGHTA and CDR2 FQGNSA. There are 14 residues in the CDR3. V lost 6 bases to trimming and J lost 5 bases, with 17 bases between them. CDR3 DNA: TGTGCCAGCAGTCCTGGGGGCGGAGCCCACGAGCAGTACTTC. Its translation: CASSPGGGAHEQYF.

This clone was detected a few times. As DNA, the CDR3 is TGTGCCAGCAGCCCGTTTTCCCTCGATACGCAGTATTTT. It is translated as CASSPFSLDTQYF. V gene TRBV7-8 combines with J gene TRBJ2-3; D gene uncertain. Germline V gives CDR1 SGHVS, CDR2 FQNEAQ. V lost 5 bases and J lost 6, with 12 bases in between. The CDR3 extends over 13 amino acids. The full variable domain, in which reference TRBV7-8 and TRBJ2-3 provide the parts outside the CDR3, is GAGVSQSPRYKVAKRGQDVALRCDPISGHVSLFWYQQALGQGPEFLTYFQNEAQLDKSGLPSDRFFAERPEGSVSTLKIQRTQQEDSAVYLCASSPFSLDTQYFGPGTRLTVL.

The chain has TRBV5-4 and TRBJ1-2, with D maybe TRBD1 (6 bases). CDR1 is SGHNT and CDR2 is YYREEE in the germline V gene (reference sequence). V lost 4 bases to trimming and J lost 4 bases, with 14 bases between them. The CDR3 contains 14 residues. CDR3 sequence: CASSLRTDGYGYTF. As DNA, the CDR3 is TGTGCCAGCAGCCTAAGGACAGACGGCTATGGCTACACCTTC.

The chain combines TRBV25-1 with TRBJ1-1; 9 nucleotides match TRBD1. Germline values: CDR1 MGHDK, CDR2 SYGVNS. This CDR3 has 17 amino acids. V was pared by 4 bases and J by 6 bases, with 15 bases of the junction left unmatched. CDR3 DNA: TGTGCCAGCAGTGGGATGACCGGGACAGGGAACCACCCTGAAGCTTTCTTT. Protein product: CASSGMTGTGNHPEAFF.